This TCR beta chain was identified in a study of T-cell memory formation after mild COVID-19. TCRdb itself ran the 5' RACE reads through MiXCR, one entry per CDR3 protein. The sample carries about 410,000 distinct CDR3 sequences, around 17% recorded once. Concerning this clonotype itself: The antigen remains undetermined.

Study-wide results and caveats: Pre-infection memory showed some responding clones, and this suggested that cross-reactive memory joined.

Germline V gene lookup returns CDR1 DFQATT and CDR2 SNEGSKA (reference sequence). This CDR3 has 13 residues. The V end was cut by 5 bases, the J end by 6 bases, with 14 bases between. The TCR sequence derives from a man aged 18-30 years who had mild COVID-19 (a few samples of this study predate the infection). Cell type and time point are not known. V gene TRBV20-1 combines with J gene TRBJ2-1, with D possibly matching TRBD2 (7 bases). Sequencing input: PBMCs or a T cell subset sorted from them (not recorded which). The CDR3 region has the DNA TGCAGTGCTCAAGGGGGGGCTGGCAATGAGCAGTTCTTC. Its translation: CSAQGGAGNEQFF.